This T cell receptor beta chain was obtained from a study of cytomegalovirus exposure and HLA in healthy donors. Study conclusions and caveats: The study designated 150 to 200 TCR beta chains cytomegalovirus-associated. Rare TCR sequences dominated, though some public TCRs recurred in many donors. TCR clusters originating in the first cohort tended to co-occur in the 110 or so validation repertoires, according to a later analysis.

In regard to this clone: Its antigen is unidentified.

Assay: immunoSEQ multiplex PCR; the TCRdb copy retains only in-frame clones and omits some. The table has more than 200,000 clones, around 90% seen once. The CDR3 loop spans 14 amino acids. Germline-derived CDR1 and CDR2 are SQVTM and ANQGSEA. Germline trimming cut 6 bases from V and 3 bases from J; bases unmatched to any gene: 4. Sequenced sample: PBMCs. The receptor was derived from a woman in her twenties or thirties in good health and CMV-seronegative. The chain has TRBV29-1 and TRBJ2-2; 10 bases are a match to TRBD2. In nucleotides, the CDR3 is TGCAGCGTCGGGACTAGCGCCTACACCGGGGAGCTGTTTTTT. Its protein is CSVGTSAYTGELFF.